This T cell receptor (beta chain) was identified during a study of CD8 T cells in Susac syndrome. Findings and caveats of the study: Regarding the TCR sequencing and HLA analysis, the study admitted that a relatively small number of individuals were involved.

The authors carried out high-throughput sequencing of TCR beta. They applied it to CD8+ and CD4+ T cells obtained from blood. TEMRA cells were enriched by FACS, and CD4+ and CD8+ T cells were negatively isolated. A word on this clonotype: The antigen remains undetermined.

When the RNA was reverse transcribed, random hexamers were used with an input of about 0.45 to 1 ug. The amplification used immunoSEQ multiplex PCR on TCR beta CDR3; it spanned 54 Vbeta and 13 Jbeta. From the immunoSEQ multiplex PCR reads, TCRdb called clonotypes with MiXCR, one entry per CDR3 protein. This sample yields approximately 170,000 distinct CDR3 sequences, of which approximately 90% are seen a single time; 0.065% to 0.085% belongs to the top ten. The CDR3 is made up of 15 amino acids. J lost 4 bases, V lost 7 bases, and 10 bases had no gene match. The receptor's source is a human donor in good health. The chain uses TRBV12-3 or TRBV12-4 and TRBJ2-5; 9 nucleotides agree with TRBD1. The material sequenced was CD4+ T cells from PBMCs. The CDR3 sequence: CASTSTGGSPETQYF. The CDR3, as DNA: TGTGCCAGCACCTCGACAGGGGGGTCCCCAGAGACCCAGTACTTC.